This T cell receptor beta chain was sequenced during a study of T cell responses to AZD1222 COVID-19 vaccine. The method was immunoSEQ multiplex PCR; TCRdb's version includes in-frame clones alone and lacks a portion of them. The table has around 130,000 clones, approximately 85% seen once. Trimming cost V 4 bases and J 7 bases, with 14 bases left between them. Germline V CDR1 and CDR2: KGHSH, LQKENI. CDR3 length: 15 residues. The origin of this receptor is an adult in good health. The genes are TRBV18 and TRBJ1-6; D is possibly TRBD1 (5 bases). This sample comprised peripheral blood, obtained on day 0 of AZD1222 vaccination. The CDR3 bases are TGTGCCAGCTCACTGAGCGACAGCACGAATTCACCCCTCCACTTT. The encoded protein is CASSLSDSTNSPLHF.